The 32 T cell receptor beta chains below all came from one sample that was sequenced in a study of blood T cell repertoires in COVID-19. Sequenced by immunoSEQ multiplex PCR; TCRdb stores in-frame clones only, minus some. Of some 47,000 clones in the sample, 89% were seen once. Sequenced material: peripheral blood. These receptors were obtained from a man in his fifties or sixties with active COVID-19.

The gene calls are TRBV11-2 and TRBJ1-2, with TRBD1 as a possible D gene (6 bases). Trimming stripped 3 bases from V and 8 bases from J, with 13 bases between. This CDR3 has 13 amino acids. Germline CDR1 is SGHAT and CDR2 is FQNNGV. In nucleotides, the CDR3 is TGTGCCAGCAGCTTCACGGGGGGCAAAGGCTACACCTTC. Protein: CASSFTGGKGYTF.

The rearrangement links TRBV28 to TRBJ1-2, with 12 bases that match TRBD1. V gave up 5 bases and J gave up 5 bases; unmatched junction bases: 9. This CDR3 has 16 amino acids. The V gene's germline CDR1 is MDHEN and CDR2 SYDVKM. CDR3 DNA: TGTGCCAGCAGTCCCGGGACAGGGGGCGCGGTTTATGGCTACACCTTC. This encodes CASSPGTGGAVYGYTF.

This clone appeared a single time. This sequence joins TRBV6-5 and TRBJ2-5, with D perhaps TRBD1 (6 bases). V was pared by 2 bases and J by 10 bases, with 11 bases between. This CDR3 region has 12 residues. Germline V gene lookup returns CDR1 MNHEY and CDR2 SVGAGI. This CDR3 reads CASSYRQGSQYF. The CDR3, as DNA: TGTGCCAGCAGTTACAGGCAGGGGAGCCAGTACTTC.

This clone showed up just a few times. The chain couples TRBV19 to TRBJ1-1; possibly TRBD1 for D (6 bases). The CDR3 totals 11 residues. Germline lookup yields CDR1 LNHDA and CDR2 SQIVND (reference sequence). The V and J ends lost 5 bases and 7 bases respectively, with 8 bases between them. In DNA form, the CDR3 reads TGTGCCAGTAGTTTACAGGGTGAAGCTTTCTTT. The encoded protein is CASSLQGEAFF.

This chain uses TRBV19 with TRBJ2-5; the match to TRBD1 covers 7 bases. This CDR3 is built from 15 residues. Germline V gene lookup returns CDR1 LNHDA and CDR2 SQIVND (reference sequence). The ends lost 1 base at V and 2 bases at J; junction bases unmatched: 4. The CDR3 DNA sequence: TGTGCCAGTAGTATAGGGTACAGGGGACAAGAGACCCAGTACTTC. Its translation: CASSIGYRGQETQYF.

The V gene is TRBV6-5, the J gene TRBJ1-1, with D hard to call. V gave up 7 bases and J gave up 0 bases, with 9 bases separating them. Germline V gene lookup returns CDR1 MNHEY and CDR2 SVGAGI. The CDR3 runs 13 residues. For the CDR3, the DNA is TGTGCCAGCACCTTACTCATGAACACTGAAGCTTTCTTT. The encoded protein is CASTLLMNTEAFF.

The chain recombines TRBV29-1 with TRBJ2-2; 8 nucleotides line up with TRBD2. With V trimmed by 5 bases and J by 0 bases, 2 bases remained unmatched. CDR3 length equals 14 residues. In germline, CDR1 is SQVTM, CDR2 ANQGSEA. The CDR3 reads CSVKLAANTGELFF. CDR3 DNA sequence: TGCAGCGTTAAACTAGCGGCGAACACCGGGGAGCTGTTTTTT.

The rearrangement links TRBV15 to TRBJ2-7; the match to TRBD1 covers 7 bases. V trimming: 6 bases; J trimming: 4 bases; junction bases outside the gene matches: 9. Germline V lookup: CDR1 LNHNV, CDR2 YYDKDF (reference sequence). The CDR3 has 14 residues. DNA for the CDR3: TGTGCCACCAGTCTGGGTGGGACAGATTACGAGCAGTACTTC. Translation: CATSLGGTDYEQYF.

This chain connects TRBV5-1 to TRBJ2-1, with a possible D match to TRBD1 (6 bases). CDR3 length: 21 amino acids. V dropped 0 bases and J dropped 6 bases, with 31 bases sitting between them. Germline CDR1 SGHRS, CDR2 YFSETQ. CDR3 bases: TGCGCCAGCAGCTTGGGAAGGGGCAGGGGCTTGCTGGGATTGCTGGGCAATGAGCAGTTCTTC. Protein product: CASSLGRGRGLLGLLGNEQFF.

The rearrangement joins TRBV5-1 to TRBJ2-3, with 8 bases fitting TRBD2. Germline V gene sequence: CDR1 SGHRS, CDR2 YFSETQ. The CDR3 runs to 16 residues. J gave up 2 bases and V 0 bases, and 5 bases lay outside the gene matches. CDR3 loop: CASSLGTSLLTDTQYF. CDR3 nucleotides: TGCGCCAGCAGCTTGGGGACTAGCCTACTCACAGATACGCAGTATTTT.

The sample holds a few counts of this clone. This chain links TRBV4-1 with TRBJ1-5; D unclear. V was clipped by 3 bases and J by 0 bases, with 9 bases between them. Germline CDR1 MGHRA, CDR2 YSYEKL. The CDR3 totals 15 residues. The CDR3 loop is CASSHQQTSNQPQHF. The DNA of the CDR3 is TGCGCCAGCAGCCACCAACAAACTAGCAATCAGCCCCAGCATTTT.

The genes are TRBV6-5 and TRBJ2-2; D uncertain. The CDR3 length is 12 residues. Germline V gene sequence: CDR1 MNHEY, CDR2 SVGAGI. V dropped 5 bases and J dropped 4 bases, with 5 bases sitting between them. CDR3 in DNA: TGTGCCAGCAGTCTAGGCACCGGGGAGCTGTTTTTT. It specifies CASSLGTGELFF.

The genes are TRBV7-3 and TRBJ2-1; possible D gene TRBD1, 5 bases. This CDR3 contains 15 residues. V dropped 2 bases and J dropped 2 bases, with 10 bases sitting between them. Germline CDR1 SGHTA, CDR2 FQGTGA. The CDR3 region has the DNA TGTGCCAGCAGCTTAGGGTCAGGGCCCTACAATGAGCAGTTCTTC. Translation: CASSLGSGPYNEQFF.

This clone was observed a handful of times. This sequence joins TRBV24-1 and TRBJ1-2; 11 nucleotides line up with TRBD1. J lost 8 bases, V lost 5 bases, and 6 bases had no gene match. CDR1 is KGHDR and CDR2 is SFDVKD in the germline V gene. This CDR3 is 14 amino acids long. The CDR3 spells CATSAWGTGGGYTF. CDR3 nucleotide sequence: TGTGCCACCAGTGCCTGGGGGACAGGGGGAGGCTACACCTTC.

The V and J genes are TRBV27 and TRBJ2-7; D might be TRBD1 (5 bases). The ends were cut back, 5 bases at V and 2 bases at J, with 16 bases in the middle. CDR3 length equals 15 residues. Germline CDR1 MNHEY, CDR2 SMNVEV (reference sequence). CDR3 protein: CASSPLQEIAYEQYF. The CDR3 region has the DNA TGTGCCAGCAGTCCACTACAGGAAATCGCCTACGAGCAGTACTTC.

This clone was recorded a few times. The genes are TRBV6-6 and TRBJ2-7; 7 positions match TRBD2. V trimming: 10 bases; J trimming: 2 bases; junction bases outside the gene matches: 5. Looked up from germline, CDR1 is MNHNY and CDR2 is SVGAGI (reference sequence). This CDR3 has 12 amino acids. CDR3 sequence (DNA): TGTGCCACCGGGGGGAGCGCCTACGAGCAGTACTTC. It is translated as CATGGSAYEQYF.

In its sample, this clone was seen a few times. The CDR3 nucleotides are TGTGCCAGCTCACGAGCCGGGACTCTTTACGAGCAGTACTTC. It specifies CASSRAGTLYEQYF. This rearrangement joins TRBV18 to TRBJ2-7; possible D gene TRBD2, 6 bases. The ends were cut back, 4 bases at V and 4 bases at J, with 14 bases in the middle. Germline-derived CDR1 and CDR2 are KGHSH and LQKENI. CDR3 length: 14 residues.

The rearrangement uses TRBV7-6 and TRBJ2-4; the match to TRBD2 covers 11 bases. The germline V gene has CDR1 SGHVS and CDR2 FNYEAQ. J gave up 3 bases and V 5 bases, and 9 bases lay outside the gene matches. This CDR3 contains 17 residues. The CDR3 DNA reads as TGTGCCAGCAGCAAGCTCCCGGGACTAGCGGTCAAAAACATTCAGTACTTC. Translation gives CASSKLPGLAVKNIQYF.

The chain is built from TRBV5-1 and TRBJ2-7, with 8 bases that match TRBD2. The CDR3 length is 14 residues. From germline, CDR1 is SGHRS and CDR2 YFSETQ. Germline trimming cut 10 bases from V and 4 bases from J; bases unmatched to any gene: 13. The CDR3 reads CASKPGLVSYEQYF. The CDR3 bases are TGCGCCTCAAAACCGGGACTAGTCTCGTACGAGCAGTACTTC.

This clone has only a few counts. The chain carries TRBV7-3 and TRBJ2-1; TRBD2 matches 8 bases. V dropped 2 bases and J dropped 9; count of bases not matched to a gene: 6. Per the germline V gene, CDR1 is SGHTA and CDR2 is FQGTGA. The CDR3 covers 14 residues. The CDR3 DNA is TGTGCCAGCAGCTTAGGACTAGCCGCGACTGAGCAGTTCTTC. This sequence encodes CASSLGLAATEQFF.

The V call is TRBV29-1, the J call TRBJ1-2; D not certain. Trimming removed 4 bases from V and 2 bases from J, with 5 bases in between. In germline, CDR1 is SQVTM, CDR2 ANQGSEA. This CDR3 contains 11 residues. CDR3 in DNA: TGCAGCGTTGGAGGAAACTATGGCTACACCTTC. Protein sequence: CSVGGNYGYTF.

The J gene is TRBJ1-6, the V gene TRBV6-2 or TRBV6-3; D unresolved. This CDR3 region has 13 residues. Germline lookup yields CDR1 MNHEY and CDR2 SVGEGT. V was cut by 2 bases and J by 8 bases, with 7 bases left in between. As DNA, the CDR3 is TGTGCCAGCAGTTACGTCCGGGATTCACCCCTCCACTTT. This codes for CASSYVRDSPLHF.

The chain has TRBV24-1 and TRBJ1-5; D remains ambiguous. Germline-derived CDR1 and CDR2 are KGHDR and SFDVKD. V was shortened by 2 bases and J by 0 bases, with 10 bases between the two germline ends. There are 16 residues in the CDR3. CDR3 nucleotide sequence: TGTGCCACCAGTGATTCTCGGCGGGCTAGCAATCAGCCCCAGCATTTT. It translates to CATSDSRRASNQPQHF.

This clone occurred a few times. The chain couples TRBV19 to TRBJ2-3, with D perhaps TRBD2 (5 bases). There are 13 residues in the CDR3. Germline V gene data show CDR1 as LNHDA and CDR2 as SQIVND (reference sequence). Trimming shortened V by 4 bases and J by 5 bases, and 10 bases separated the two germline ends. CDR3 loop: CASSTTEVDTQYF. The CDR3 region has the DNA TGTGCCAGTAGTACCACGGAGGTAGATACGCAGTATTTT.

The rearrangement joins TRBV29-1 to TRBJ2-7; 11 positions match TRBD2. The CDR3 has 19 residues. The V segment lost 7 bases and the J segment 2 bases; nucleotides outside the gene matches: 22. Germline-derived CDR1 and CDR2 are SQVTM and ANQGSEA. The DNA for the CDR3 is TGCAGCGGGGGGAACCCAGGGGGCCGCTCGACTAGCGGGGCCTACGAGCAGTACTTC. Its protein product is CSGGNPGGRSTSGAYEQYF.

This chain uses TRBV7-2 with TRBJ2-3, with D perhaps matching TRBD1 (5 bases). The V end lost 2 bases, the J end lost 4 bases, and 13 bases lay between the germline ends. The CDR3 covers 15 residues. Germline V lookup: CDR1 SGHTA, CDR2 FQGNSA. CDR3 in DNA: TGTGCCAGCAGCTTACAGGCAGGGATTGCAGATACGCAGTATTTT. It encodes CASSLQAGIADTQYF.

This rearrangement joins TRBV12-5 to TRBJ2-7, with 7 bases lining up with TRBD2. The trim removed 9 bases at V and 3 bases at J, leaving 8 bases unmatched. CDR1 is LGHNT and CDR2 is FRNRAP in the germline V gene. The CDR3 is 13 residues long. CDR3 sequence: CASREGPSYEQYF. CDR3 sequence (DNA): TGTGCTAGCAGGGAGGGGCCAAGCTACGAGCAGTACTTC.

This chain connects TRBV7-9 to TRBJ2-7, with 11 bases fitting TRBD2. The germline V gene has CDR1 SEHNR and CDR2 FQNEAQ (reference sequence). J gave up 3 bases and V 5 bases, and 3 bases lay outside the gene matches. CDR3 length: 14 residues. DNA for the CDR3: TGTGCCAGCAGCCCTACTAGCGGGAGCTACGAGCAGTACTTC. Translation: CASSPTSGSYEQYF.

This chain uses TRBV6-2 or TRBV6-3 with TRBJ2-5; the D gene is possibly TRBD2 (6 bases). This CDR3 has 14 amino acids. The V gene's germline CDR1 is MNHEY and CDR2 SVGEGT. Trimming cost V 5 bases and J 4 bases, with 14 bases left between them. DNA of the CDR3: TGTGCCAGCAGTCCCCTCGGGGGACGAGAGACCCAGTACTTC. Protein sequence: CASSPLGGRETQYF.

The rearrangement joins TRBV12-3 or TRBV12-4 to TRBJ2-1; weak D call: TRBD1 (6 bases). The V gene lost 3 bases and the J gene lost 9 bases, with 12 bases spanning the gap. This CDR3 region has 13 residues. The CDR3 here is CASSFGGGVEQFF. CDR3 in DNA: TGTGCCAGCAGTTTCGGTGGGGGCGTTGAGCAGTTCTTC.

This clone appeared once. The chain is built from TRBV7-2 and TRBJ1-3; D call uncertain. This CDR3 has 12 residues. Germline V gene sequence: CDR1 SGHTA, CDR2 FQGNSA. Trimming cost V 1 base and J 14 bases, with 12 bases left between them. The CDR3 nucleotides read TGTGCCAGCAGCTTAGGCGTCAGCGAATTATATTTT. This codes for CASSLGVSELYF. The whole variable domain, filled in from reference TRBV7-2 and TRBJ1-3, reads GAGVSQSPSNKVTEKGKDVELRCDPISGHTALYWYRQSLGQGLEFLIYFQGNSAPDKSGLPSDRFSAERTGGSVSTLTIQRTQQEDSAVYLCASSLGVSELYFGEGSWLTVV.

The CDR3 here is CASRGDRGSYNEQFF. Written as DNA, the CDR3 is TGTGCCAGCAGGGGGGACAGGGGTTCTTACAATGAGCAGTTCTTC. V is TRBV2 and J is TRBJ2-1, with 10 positions matching TRBD1. Trimming took 6 bases from V and 4 from J; bases not matched to a gene: 6. The germline V gene encodes CDR1 SNHLY and CDR2 FYNNEI. The CDR3 is made up of 15 amino acids.